This T cell receptor (beta chain) was obtained from a study of CD8 T cells in Susac syndrome. With random hexamers, reverse transcription was performed on about 0.5 to 1 ug of RNA. TCRdb re-derived calls from the immunoSEQ multiplex PCR reads in MiXCR, one entry per CDR3 protein. The repertoire includes approximately 200,000 distinct CDR3 sequences, 95% of them detected once, and around 0.08% sits in the top ten. Negative isolation yielded CD4+ and CD8+ T cells, and FACS enriched TEMRA cells. The V segment lost 6 bases and the J segment 8 bases; nucleotides outside the gene matches: 3. Germline lookup yields CDR1 SQVTM and CDR2 ANQGSEA. The CDR3 consists of 13 residues.

This chain connects TRBV29-1 to TRBJ2-2, with 13 positions matching TRBD2. The TCR comes from a human donor with multiple sclerosis. Sequenced: CD4+ T cells from PBMCs. The CDR3 region is CSVGLAGEGELFF. DNA for the CDR3: TGCAGCGTCGGACTAGCGGGGGAAGGGGAGCTGTTTTTT.